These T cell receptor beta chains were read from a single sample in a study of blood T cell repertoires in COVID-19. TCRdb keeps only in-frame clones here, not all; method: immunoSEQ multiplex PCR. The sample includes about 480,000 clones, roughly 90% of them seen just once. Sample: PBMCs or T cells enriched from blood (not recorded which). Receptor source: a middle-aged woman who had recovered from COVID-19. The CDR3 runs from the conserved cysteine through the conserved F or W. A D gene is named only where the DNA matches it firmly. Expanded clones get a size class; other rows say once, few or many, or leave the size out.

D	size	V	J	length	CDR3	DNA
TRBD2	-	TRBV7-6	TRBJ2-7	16	CASSLGTSGSPREQYF	TGTGCCAGCAGCTTAGGGACTAGCGGGAGTCCCCGCGAGCAGTACTTC
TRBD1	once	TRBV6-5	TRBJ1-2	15	CASRPRDSFNYGYTF	TGTGCCAGCAGACCCCGGGACAGTTTTAACTATGGCTACACCTTC
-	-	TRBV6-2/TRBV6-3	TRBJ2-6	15	CASSSDRDFTNVLTF	TGTGCCAGCAGTTCCGACAGGGACTTTACCAACGTCCTGACTTTC
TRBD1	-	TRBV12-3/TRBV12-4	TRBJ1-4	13	CASSPAGGEKLFF	TGTGCCAGCAGTCCAGCAGGGGGAGAAAAACTGTTTTTT
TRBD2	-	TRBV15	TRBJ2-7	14	CATSRSGGGYEQYF	TGTGCCACCAGCCGTAGCGGGGGGGGCTACGAGCAGTACTTC
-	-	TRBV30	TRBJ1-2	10	CASPDYGYTF	TGTGCCTCCCCCGACTATGGCTACACCTTC
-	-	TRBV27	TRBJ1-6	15	CASSPRGLENSPLHF	TGTGCCAGCAGTCCCCGAGGACTTGAGAATTCACCCCTCCACTTT
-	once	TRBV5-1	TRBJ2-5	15	CASSLVMRRQETQYF	TGCGCCAGCAGCTTGGTGATGAGGAGACAAGAGACCCAGTACTTC
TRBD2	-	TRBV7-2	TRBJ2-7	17	CASSLAPKAGGTDEQYF	TGTGCCAGCAGCTTAGCCCCCAAAGCGGGAGGGACAGACGAGCAGTACTTC
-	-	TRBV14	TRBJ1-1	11	CASSEAGRAFF	TGTGCCAGCAGTGAGGCGGGTAGAGCTTTCTTT
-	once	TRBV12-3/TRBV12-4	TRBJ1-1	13	CASFAGTSTEAFF	TGTGCCAGTTTCGCGGGGACCAGCACTGAAGCTTTCTTT
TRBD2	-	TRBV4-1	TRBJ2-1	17	CASSQPAYLGGDNEQFF	TGCGCCAGCAGCCAACCCGCCTATCTCGGGGGGGACAATGAGCAGTTCTTC
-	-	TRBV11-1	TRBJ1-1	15	CASSLGGGLTTEAFF	TGTGCCAGCAGCTTGGGGGGAGGGTTGACCACTGAAGCTTTCTTT
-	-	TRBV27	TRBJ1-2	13	CASSLRQNYGYTF	TGTGCCAGCAGTTTGAGGCAGAACTATGGCTACACCTTC
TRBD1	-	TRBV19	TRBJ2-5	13	CASRRQGGETQYF	TGTGCCAGTCGGAGACAGGGCGGAGAGACCCAGTACTTC
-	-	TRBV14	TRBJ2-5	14	CASSPGTFKETQYF	TGTGCCAGCAGTCCGGGGACTTTCAAAGAGACCCAGTACTTC
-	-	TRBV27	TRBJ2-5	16	CASSSEGGHRDETQYF	TGTGCCAGCAGTTCCGAGGGCGGTCACAGGGACGAGACCCAGTACTTC
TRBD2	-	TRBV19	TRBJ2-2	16	CASSMWSGGWTGELFF	TGTGCCAGTAGTATGTGGTCGGGAGGTTGGACCGGGGAGCTGTTTTTT
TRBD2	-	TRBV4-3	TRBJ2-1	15	CASSFSGRTYNEQFF	TGCGCCAGCAGCTTTAGCGGGAGGACCTACAATGAGCAGTTCTTC
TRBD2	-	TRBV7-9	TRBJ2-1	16	CASSKGLAETRGEQFF	TGTGCCAGCAGCAAAGGACTAGCGGAGACGAGGGGGGAGCAGTTCTTC
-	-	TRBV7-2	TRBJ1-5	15	CASSLRVGSNQPQHF	TGTGCCAGCAGCCTCCGGGTGGGTAGCAATCAGCCCCAGCATTTT
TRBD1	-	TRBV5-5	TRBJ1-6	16	CASSLARDRAGSPLHF	TGTGCCAGCAGCTTGGCCCGGGACAGGGCAGGGTCACCCCTCCACTTT
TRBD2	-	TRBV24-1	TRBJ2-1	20	CATSDPGTSGESSSYNEQFF	TGTGCCACCAGTGACCCCGGGACTAGCGGGGAGTCAAGCTCCTACAATGAGCAGTTCTTC
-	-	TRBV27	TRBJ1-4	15	CASKEVSGANEKLFF	TGTGCCAGCAAGGAGGTATCGGGGGCTAATGAAAAACTGTTTTTT
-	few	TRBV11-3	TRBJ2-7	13	CASSLNRDNEQYF	TGTGCCAGCAGCTTAAACAGGGATAACGAGCAGTACTTC
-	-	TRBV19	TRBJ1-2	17	CASSIVGQLYSNYGYTF	TGTGCCAGTAGTATAGTCGGACAGCTCTACTCTAACTATGGCTACACCTTC
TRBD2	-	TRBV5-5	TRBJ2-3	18	CASSMGLAGGQGRGTQYF	TGTGCCAGCAGCATGGGACTAGCGGGAGGGCAGGGCCGGGGTACGCAGTATTTT
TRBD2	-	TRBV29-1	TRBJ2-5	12	CSARLAEETQYF	TGCAGCGCCCGACTAGCAGAAGAGACCCAGTACTTC
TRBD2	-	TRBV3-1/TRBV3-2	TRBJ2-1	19	CASSHGSGRLLSSYNEQFF	TGTGCCAGCAGCCATGGGAGCGGGAGGCTATTAAGCTCCTACAATGAGCAGTTCTTC
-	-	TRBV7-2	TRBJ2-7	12	CASSLVPYEQYF	TGTGCCAGCAGCTTAGTTCCTTACGAGCAGTACTTC
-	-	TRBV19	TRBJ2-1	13	CASSYTDYNEQFF	TGTGCCAGTAGTTATACAGATTACAATGAGCAGTTCTTC
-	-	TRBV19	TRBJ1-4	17	CASSIDRQEATNEKLFF	TGTGCCAGTAGTATAGACCGACAGGAAGCAACTAATGAAAAACTGTTTTTT
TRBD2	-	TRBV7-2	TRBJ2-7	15	CASSSSGRGGYEQYF	TGTGCCAGCAGCTCTAGCGGGAGAGGGGGCTACGAGCAGTACTTC
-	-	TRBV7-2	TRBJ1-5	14	CASSSRGGHQPQHF	TGTGCCAGCAGCTCCAGGGGAGGGCACCAGCCCCAGCATTTT
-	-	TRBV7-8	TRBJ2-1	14	CASSLPGTNNEQFF	TGTGCCAGCAGCTTGCCGGGTACCAACAATGAGCAGTTCTTC
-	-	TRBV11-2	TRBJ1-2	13	CASSSPYYYGYTF	TGTGCCAGCAGCTCCCCTTACTACTATGGCTACACCTTC
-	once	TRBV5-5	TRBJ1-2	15	CASSLDGQPNYGYTF	TGTGCCAGCAGCTTGGATGGGCAGCCGAACTATGGCTACACCTTC
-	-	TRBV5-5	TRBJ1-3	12	CASSIGGNTIYF	TGTGCCAGCAGCATCGGTGGAAACACCATATATTTT
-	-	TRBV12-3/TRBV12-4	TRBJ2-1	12	CASSLVENEQFF	TGTGCCAGCAGTTTGGTGGAGAATGAGCAGTTCTTC
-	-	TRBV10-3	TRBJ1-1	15	CAIRPLRGGDTEAFF	TGTGCCATCAGGCCCCTTCGAGGGGGAGACACTGAAGCTTTCTTT